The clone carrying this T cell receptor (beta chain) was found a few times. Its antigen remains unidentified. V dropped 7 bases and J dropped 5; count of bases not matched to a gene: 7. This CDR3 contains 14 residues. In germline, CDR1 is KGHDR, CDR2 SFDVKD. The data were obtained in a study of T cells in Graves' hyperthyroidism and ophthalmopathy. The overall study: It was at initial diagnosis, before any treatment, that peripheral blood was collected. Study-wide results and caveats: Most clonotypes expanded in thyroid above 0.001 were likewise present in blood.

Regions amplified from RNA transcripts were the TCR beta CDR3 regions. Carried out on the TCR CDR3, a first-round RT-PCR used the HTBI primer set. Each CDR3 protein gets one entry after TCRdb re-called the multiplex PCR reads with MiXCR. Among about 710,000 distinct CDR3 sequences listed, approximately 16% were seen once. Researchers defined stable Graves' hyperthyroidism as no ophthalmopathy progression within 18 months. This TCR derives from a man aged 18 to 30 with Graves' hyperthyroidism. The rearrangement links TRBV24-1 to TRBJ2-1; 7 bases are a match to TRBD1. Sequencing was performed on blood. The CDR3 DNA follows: TGTGCCACCAGCGGGACAGAAAAAAACAATGAGCAGTTCTTC. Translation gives CATSGTEKNNEQFF.